This is a list of T cell receptor beta chains from one sample in a study of cytomegalovirus exposure and HLA in healthy donors. Produced via immunoSEQ multiplex PCR; TCRdb's table is partial and in-frame only. Of about 130,000 clones in the sample, around 82% were seen once. Sequencing was performed on PBMCs. The receptors shown here come from a man aged 25-40 years in good health and CMV-seropositive. The conserved cysteine and the conserved F or W are not part of the CDR3 here. The D gene is left open where the match is weak.

j_call: TRBJ2-1; v_call: TRBV28; d_call: TRBD2; cdr3_aa: ASRGDSYNEQF
j_call: TRBJ2-1; v_call: TRBV11-3; d_call: .; cdr3_aa: ASSVRGDRDLAGVNEQF
j_call: TRBJ2-5; v_call: TRBV28; d_call: .; cdr3_aa: ASRGHPLAETQY
j_call: TRBJ2-3; v_call: TRBV6-5; d_call: TRBD2; cdr3_aa: ASSWGLVTDTQY
j_call: TRBJ2-3; v_call: TRBV21-1; d_call: .; cdr3_aa: ASKEGQFTDTQY
j_call: TRBJ2-5; v_call: TRBV6-5; d_call: TRBD1; cdr3_aa: ASSYLPGTGKETQY
j_call: TRBJ1-2; v_call: TRBV5-6; d_call: .; cdr3_aa: ASSLATTGYGYT
j_call: TRBJ2-2; v_call: TRBV19; d_call: .; cdr3_aa: ASSATANTGELF
j_call: TRBJ2-7; v_call: TRBV28; d_call: TRBD2; cdr3_aa: ASSFWTRPYEQY
j_call: TRBJ2-1; v_call: TRBV11-2; d_call: TRBD2; cdr3_aa: ASSSQRGPYNEQF
j_call: TRBJ2-3; v_call: TRBV2; d_call: .; cdr3_aa: ASRLRGRLGKVTDTQY
j_call: TRBJ1-5; v_call: TRBV6-1; d_call: .; cdr3_aa: ASSESSYSNQPQH
j_call: TRBJ2-1; v_call: TRBV7-2; d_call: .; cdr3_aa: ASSLDSGYNEQF
j_call: TRBJ1-1; v_call: TRBV4-2; d_call: TRBD1; cdr3_aa: ASSRDRVIITEAF
j_call: TRBJ1-4; v_call: TRBV27; d_call: .; cdr3_aa: APGRDEKLF
j_call: TRBJ2-5; v_call: TRBV30; d_call: .; cdr3_aa: AWSRVGEQY